These 13 T cell receptor beta chains share one sample of origin, sequenced in a study of blood T cell repertoires in COVID-19. Data came from immunoSEQ multiplex PCR; TCRdb stores just in-frame clones and leaves some out. The data show about 220,000 clones, about four fifths seen once. The sequenced material came from PBMCs or T cells enriched from blood (not recorded which). The origin of the receptors is a woman aged 40 to 50 who had been exposed to COVID-19.

This clone turned up a few times. The chain has TRBV4-1 and TRBJ2-7, with 9 bases matching TRBD1. CDR1 MGHRA and CDR2 YSYEKL come from the germline V gene. The V gene end was trimmed by 4 bases and the J gene end by 2 bases; junction bases not matched to a gene: 3. The CDR3 covers 14 residues. This chain's CDR3 is CASSPRQGAYEQYF. The CDR3 DNA is TGCGCCAGCAGCCCAAGACAGGGGGCCTACGAGCAGTACTTC.

The rearrangement uses TRBV19 and TRBJ1-2; 7 nucleotides line up with TRBD1. Trimming removed 1 base from V and 7 bases from J; junction bases left unmatched: 12. The CDR3 sequence is 16 residues long. Germline assignment: CDR1 LNHDA and CDR2 SQIVND (reference sequence). The CDR3 here is CASSIGGGGELAGYTF. The CDR3 bases are TGTGCCAGTAGTATAGGTGGAGGGGGCGAGTTGGCTGGCTACACCTTC. Full variable domain (remainder filled in from reference TRBV19 and TRBJ1-2): DGGITQSPKYLFRKEGQNVTLSCEQNLNHDAMYWYRQDPGQGLRLIYYSQIVNDFQKGDIAEGYSVSREKKESFPLTVTSAQKNPTAFYLCASSIGGGGELAGYTFGSGTRLTVV.

The V and J genes are TRBV7-9 and TRBJ1-1; D unresolved. V was clipped by 4 bases and J by 1 base, with 10 bases between them. Germline CDR1 is SEHNR and CDR2 is FQNEAQ (reference sequence). The CDR3 is 14 amino acids. The CDR3 bases are TGTGCCAGCAGCTCTACGACGGGGAACACTGAAGCTTTCTTT. Residues: CASSSTTGNTEAFF.

The genes are TRBV3-1 (or the pseudogene TRBV3-2) and TRBJ1-6; 9 bases match TRBD1. Germline values: CDR1 LGHDT, CDR2 YNNKEL (reference sequence). There are 15 residues in the CDR3. V lost 2 bases and J lost 9; bases outside the gene matches: 5. CDR3 protein: CASSQRDRDGSPLHF. The CDR3 DNA follows: TGTGCCAGCAGCCAACGGGACAGGGATGGTTCACCCCTCCACTTT.

The chain employs TRBV5-1 and TRBJ2-7; 7 bases align to TRBD1. The trim removed 1 base at V and 3 bases at J, leaving 7 bases unmatched. Germline V gene lookup returns CDR1 SGHRS and CDR2 YFSETQ. This CDR3 comprises 15 residues. The CDR3 is CASSLTGQIDYEQYF. The CDR3 DNA reads as TGCGCCAGCAGCTTGACGGGACAGATCGACTACGAGCAGTACTTC.

CDR3 residues: CASSIVSGEGNEQFF. In DNA, the CDR3 is TGTGCCAGTAGTATAGTGAGCGGGGAGGGCAATGAGCAGTTCTTC. V and J are TRBV19 and TRBJ2-1; 7 nucleotides match TRBD2. V lost 1 base and J lost 6; bases outside the gene matches: 6. The germline V gene encodes CDR1 LNHDA and CDR2 SQIVND (reference sequence). The CDR3 contains 15 residues.

This chain joins TRBV20-1 and TRBJ2-7; 7 bases agree with TRBD1. The CDR3 covers 14 residues. V shed 3 bases, J shed 0 bases, and the junction held 5 bases outside the gene matches. Germline CDR1 reads DFQATT; CDR2 reads SNEGSKA (reference sequence). The CDR3 reads CSASGQDRSYEQYF. The CDR3 region has the DNA TGCAGTGCTAGTGGACAGGACCGCTCCTACGAGCAGTACTTC.

In this sample, this clone turned up once. V usage is TRBV11-2 and J usage is TRBJ2-1, with 7 bases aligning to TRBD2. This CDR3 has 15 residues. Germline CDR1 SGHAT, CDR2 FQNNGV. V lost 5 bases to trimming and J lost 6 bases; unmatched junction nucleotides: 10. This CDR3 is CASSHTHRGVNEQFF. CDR3 DNA: TGTGCCAGCAGCCACACCCACCGGGGGGTCAATGAGCAGTTCTTC.

The rearrangement uses TRBV3-1 (or the pseudogene TRBV3-2) and TRBJ1-2, with D possibly matching TRBD1 (6 bases). The CDR3 is 16 amino acids. Germline values: CDR1 LGHDT, CDR2 YNNKEL (reference sequence). V lost 3 bases, J lost 6 bases, and 20 bases lay in between. The CDR3 region is CASSHLTSTGWDGYTF. As DNA, the CDR3 is TGTGCCAGCAGCCACCTCACCTCCACAGGGTGGGATGGCTACACCTTC.

The chain uses TRBV7-9 and TRBJ2-1, with D perhaps matching TRBD2 (6 bases). From germline, CDR1 is SEHNR and CDR2 FQNEAQ (reference sequence). This CDR3 comprises 15 residues. The V gene lost 1 base and the J gene lost 5 bases, with 12 bases spanning the gap. In DNA form, the CDR3 reads TGTGCCAGCAGCTTAGGCTGGGGGGAAGACAATGAGCAGTTCTTC. Residues: CASSLGWGEDNEQFF.

This chain links TRBV7-9 with TRBJ1-4; D is perhaps TRBD1 (6 bases). The V gene's germline CDR1 is SEHNR and CDR2 FQNEAQ (reference sequence). The CDR3 loop spans 14 amino acids. V lost 7 bases to trimming and J lost 6 bases, with 15 bases between them. The CDR3 spells CASTTGGLDEKLFF. The CDR3 DNA reads TGTGCCAGCACCACGGGGGGGCTCGATGAAAAACTGTTTTTT. The full variable domain, rest sourced from reference TRBV7-9 and TRBJ1-4, is DTGVSQNPRHKITKRGQNVTFRCDPISEHNRLYWYRQTLGQGPEFLTYFQNEAQLEKSRLLSDRFSAERPKGSFSTLEIQRTEQGDSAMYLCASTTGGLDEKLFFGSGTQLSVL.

This chain connects TRBV28 to TRBJ1-2; the D gene is possibly TRBD1 (5 bases). Trimming removed 6 bases from V and 3 bases from J, with 14 bases in between. Germline V gene lookup returns CDR1 MDHEN and CDR2 SYDVKM. The CDR3 sequence is 14 residues long. The CDR3 nucleotides are TGTGCCAGCAGACCCGCACAGGCCTACTATGGCTACACCTTC. Translation gives CASRPAQAYYGYTF.

This clone occurred once. CDR3 nucleotide sequence: TGTGCCAGCAGCCCTGGGACTACAAACTACGATACGCAGTATTTT. Translating it yields CASSPGTTNYDTQYF. This chain joins TRBV3-1 (or the pseudogene TRBV3-2) and TRBJ2-3; TRBD2 agrees at 7 bases. CDR1 is LGHDT, CDR2 YNNKEL, per germline (reference sequence). The length of the CDR3 is 15 residues. With 4 bases clipped from V and 6 bases from J, the junction kept 10 bases outside the gene matches.